The 15 T cell receptor beta chains below were found in one sample sequenced in a study of blood T cell repertoires in COVID-19. Method: immunoSEQ multiplex PCR; TCRdb's copy keeps in-frame clones and lacks some. The sample yields approximately 130,000 clones, approximately 80% seen once. Sequencing input: peripheral blood. The origin of the receptors is a human donor in a cohort sampled during active COVID-19.

The chain uses TRBV7-9 and TRBJ1-4; TRBD1 matches at 10 bases. The V and J ends lost 1 base and 7 bases, in that order; junction bases with no gene match: 3. This CDR3 contains 15 residues. Germline CDR1 SEHNR, CDR2 FQNEAQ (reference sequence). The CDR3 DNA reads TGTGCCAGCAGCTTAGGGGACAGGGGTATTGAAAAACTGTTTTTT. Translated, it gives CASSLGDRGIEKLFF. The variable domain in full, completed from reference TRBV7-9 and TRBJ1-4, reads DTGVSQNPRHKITKRGQNVTFRCDPISEHNRLYWYRQTLGQGPEFLTYFQNEAQLEKSRLLSDRFSAERPKGSFSTLEIQRTEQGDSAMYLCASSLGDRGIEKLFFGSGTQLSVL.

The CDR3 region has the DNA TGTGCCAGCATTCAGACTAGCGGGCTCACAGATACGCAGTATTTT. Residues: CASIQTSGLTDTQYF. The gene calls are TRBV27 and TRBJ2-3; the match to TRBD2 covers 10 bases. Trimming cost V 7 bases and J 2 bases; bases outside gene matches: 6. This CDR3 comprises 15 residues. The V gene's germline CDR1 is MNHEY and CDR2 SMNVEV (reference sequence).

The gene calls are TRBV27 and TRBJ1-1; D gene ambiguous. Trimming pared 3 bases from V and 0 bases from J, leaving 14 bases between. The CDR3 length is 16 residues. The germline CDR1 and CDR2 sequences are MNHEY and SMNVEV (reference sequence). The CDR3 region has the DNA TGTGCCAGCAGTTTTCGGTTGGGCACCCTGAACACTGAAGCTTTCTTT. Amino acid sequence: CASSFRLGTLNTEAFF.

The chain has TRBV6-5 and TRBJ1-4; TRBD1 agrees at 9 bases. The CDR3 length is 14 residues. The germline V gene has CDR1 MNHEY and CDR2 SVGAGI. With 8 bases clipped from V and 7 bases from J, the junction kept 8 bases outside the gene matches. The chain's CDR3 is CASRGGTGFEKLFF. The CDR3 DNA reads TGTGCCAGCCGGGGAGGGACAGGGTTTGAAAAACTGTTTTTT.

V is TRBV4-3 and J is TRBJ2-5; D perhaps matches TRBD1 (5 bases). Germline-derived CDR1 and CDR2 are LGHNA and YSLEER. The V gene lost 2 bases and the J gene lost 5 bases, with 15 bases spanning the gap. This CDR3 spans 15 amino acids. Here the CDR3 reads CASSQNYLGVETQYF. The CDR3 DNA sequence: TGCGCCAGCAGCCAAAATTACCTAGGGGTGGAGACCCAGTACTTC.

V is TRBV7-3 and J is TRBJ1-1, with 9 bases fitting TRBD1. Germline values: CDR1 SGHTA, CDR2 FQGTGA. The CDR3 covers 13 residues. Trimming removed 5 bases from V and 8 bases from J; junction bases left unmatched: 6. CDR3 protein: CASSVNRGLEAFF. The CDR3 DNA sequence: TGTGCCAGCAGCGTCAACAGGGGGCTGGAAGCTTTCTTT.

The chain employs TRBV5-1 and TRBJ2-3, with D unresolved. CDR1 is SGHRS and CDR2 is YFSETQ in the germline V gene. The CDR3 covers 14 residues. V lost 4 bases, J lost 2 bases, and 11 bases lay in between. The CDR3 here is CASSRLSDTDTQYF. The CDR3 DNA follows: TGCGCCAGCAGCCGGTTGAGCGACACAGATACGCAGTATTTT.

In DNA form, the CDR3 reads TGTGCCAGCAGCTTAAACCTAGCCTTGAACAATGAGCAGTTCTTC. Its protein is CASSLNLALNNEQFF. The chain recombines TRBV7-2 with TRBJ2-1, with a tentative D call TRBD2 (5 bases). Germline-derived CDR1 and CDR2 are SGHTA and FQGNSA. Deletions cut 2 bases from V and 5 bases from J, with 13 bases between. The CDR3 has 15 amino acids. Full variable domain (remainder filled in from reference TRBV7-2 and TRBJ2-1): GAGVSQSPSNKVTEKGKDVELRCDPISGHTALYWYRQSLGQGLEFLIYFQGNSAPDKSGLPSDRFSAERTGGSVSTLTIQRTQQEDSAVYLCASSLNLALNNEQFFGPGTRLTVL.

The rearrangement joins TRBV5-1 to TRBJ2-7; TRBD1 might be the D (5 bases). The CDR3 loop spans 13 amino acids. Germline assignment: CDR1 SGHRS and CDR2 YFSETQ. V was cut by 0 bases and J by 1 base, with 5 bases left in between. The CDR3 coding sequence is TGCGCCAGCAGCTTGGAGGGGTCCTACGAGCAGTACTTC. Its protein product is CASSLEGSYEQYF.

The rearrangement uses TRBV2 and TRBJ2-7; TRBD1 matches 7 bases. The CDR3 extends over 13 amino acids. Looked up from germline, CDR1 is SNHLY and CDR2 is FYNNEI. After removal of 11 bases from V and 2 bases from J, the junction contained 9 bases not matched to a gene. For the CDR3, the DNA is TGTGCCGGGCAAACCGGGACAGCCTACGAGCAGTACTTC. Its protein is CAGQTGTAYEQYF.

The genes are TRBV19 and TRBJ2-1; a weak D match, TRBD1 (6 bases). V was trimmed by 7 bases and J by 0 bases, leaving 22 bases between them. CDR1 LNHDA and CDR2 SQIVND come from the germline V gene (reference sequence). The CDR3 totals 18 residues. The CDR3 DNA reads TGTGCCAGTACCTGGGGACACGGTGACCCGAGCTCCTACAATGAGCAGTTCTTC. Residues: CASTWGHGDPSSYNEQFF. Drawing the rest from reference TRBV19 and TRBJ2-1, the complete variable domain is DGGITQSPKYLFRKEGQNVTLSCEQNLNHDAMYWYRQDPGQGLRLIYYSQIVNDFQKGDIAEGYSVSREKKESFPLTVTSAQKNPTAFYLCASTWGHGDPSSYNEQFFGPGTRLTVL.

This rearrangement joins TRBV11-2 to TRBJ1-4; TRBD1 aligns across 7 bases. Germline CDR1 SGHAT, CDR2 FQNNGV. V lost 1 base, J lost 8 bases, and 4 bases stayed unmatched. CDR3 length: 14 amino acids. CDR3 sequence reads: CASSLGQGREKLFF. In DNA, the CDR3 is TGTGCCAGCAGCTTAGGACAGGGTCGGGAAAAACTGTTTTTT.

The V gene is TRBV2, the J gene TRBJ1-2, with a weak D call TRBD1 (5 bases). The germline V gene encodes CDR1 SNHLY and CDR2 FYNNEI. The CDR3 contains 14 residues. V gave up 9 bases and J gave up 4 bases, with 18 bases separating them. The CDR3 protein is CASTIHGTTYGYTF. CDR3 sequence (DNA): TGTGCCAGTACTATTCACGGGACTACCTATGGCTACACCTTC. The variable domain in full, completed from reference TRBV2 and TRBJ1-2, reads EPEVTQTPSHQVTQMGQEVILRCVPISNHLYFYWYRQILGQKVEFLVSFYNNEISEKSEIFDDQFSVERPDGSNFTLKIRSTKLEDSAMYFCASTIHGTTYGYTFGSGTRLTVV.

This clone was seen only once. This chain uses TRBV28 with TRBJ2-7; 8 bases match TRBD1. The CDR3 is made up of 19 amino acids. Germline lookup yields CDR1 MDHEN and CDR2 SYDVKM. V lost 6 bases to trimming and J lost 2 bases; unmatched junction nucleotides: 21. This chain's CDR3 is CASSRLWTDLGQDTYEQYF. The CDR3 DNA follows: TGTGCCAGCAGCCGTTTGTGGACTGATTTGGGACAGGATACCTACGAGCAGTACTTC. The complete variable domain, with remaining parts taken from reference TRBV28 and TRBJ2-7, reads DVKVTQSSRYLVKRTGEKVFLECVQDMDHENMFWYRQDPGLGLRLIYFSYDVKMKEKGDIPEGYSVSREKKERFSLILESASTNQTSMYLCASSRLWTDLGQDTYEQYFGPGTRLTVT.

The chain has TRBV19 and TRBJ1-2, with TRBD1 matching over 7 bases. The junction had 11 bases not matched to a gene; V was cut back by 6 bases and J by 4 bases. Germline CDR1 is LNHDA and CDR2 is SQIVND (reference sequence). This CDR3 is 15 amino acids long. CDR3 nucleotides: TGTGCCAGTAGACTGATACAGGGGCGACCCTATGGCTACACCTTC. This translates into CASRLIQGRPYGYTF.